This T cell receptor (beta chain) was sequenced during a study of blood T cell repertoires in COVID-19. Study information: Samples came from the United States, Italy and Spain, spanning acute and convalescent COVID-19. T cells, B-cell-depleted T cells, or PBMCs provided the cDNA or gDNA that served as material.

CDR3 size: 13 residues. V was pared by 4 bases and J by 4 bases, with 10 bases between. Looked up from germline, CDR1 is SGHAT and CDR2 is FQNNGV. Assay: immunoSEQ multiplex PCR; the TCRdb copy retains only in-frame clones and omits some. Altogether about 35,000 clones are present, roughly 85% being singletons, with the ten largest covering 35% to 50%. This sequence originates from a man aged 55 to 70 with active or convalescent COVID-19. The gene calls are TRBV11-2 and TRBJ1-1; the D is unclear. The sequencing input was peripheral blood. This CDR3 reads CASSWVAGTEAFF. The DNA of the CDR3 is TGTGCCAGCAGCTGGGTGGCGGGCACTGAAGCTTTCTTT.